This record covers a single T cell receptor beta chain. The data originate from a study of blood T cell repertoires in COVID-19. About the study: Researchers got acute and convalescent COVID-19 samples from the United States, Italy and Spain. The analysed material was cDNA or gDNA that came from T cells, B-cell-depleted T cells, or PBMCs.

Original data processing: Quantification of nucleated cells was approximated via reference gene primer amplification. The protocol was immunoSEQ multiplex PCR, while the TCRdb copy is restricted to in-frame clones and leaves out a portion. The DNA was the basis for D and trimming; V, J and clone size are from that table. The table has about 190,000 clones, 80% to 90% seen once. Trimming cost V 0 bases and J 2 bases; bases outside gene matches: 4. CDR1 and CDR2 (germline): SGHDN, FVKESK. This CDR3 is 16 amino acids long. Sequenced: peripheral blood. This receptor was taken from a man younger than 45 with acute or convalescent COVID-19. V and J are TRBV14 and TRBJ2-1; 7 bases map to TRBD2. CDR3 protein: CASSQDWRETYNEQFF. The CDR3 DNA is TGTGCCAGCAGCCAAGATTGGCGGGAGACCTACAATGAGCAGTTCTTC.